These 17 T cell receptor beta chains originate from one sample sequenced in a study of blood T cell repertoires in COVID-19. The assay was immunoSEQ multiplex PCR, and TCRdb's table has in-frame clones only and misses some. Among about 280,000 clones listed, approximately 85% were seen once. Material: peripheral blood. These receptors all come from a man in his forties or fifties with active or convalescent COVID-19.

The CDR3 sequence is CASSLSTGRRDTQYF. In DNA, the CDR3 is TGTGCCAGTAGTCTCTCGACAGGGCGCAGGGATACGCAGTATTTT. The chain recombines TRBV19 with TRBJ2-3, with 7 bases fitting TRBD1. J gave up 6 bases and V 5 bases, and 11 bases lay outside the gene matches. Germline assignment: CDR1 LNHDA and CDR2 SQIVND (reference sequence). There are 15 residues in the CDR3. Full variable domain (remainder filled in from reference TRBV19 and TRBJ2-3): DGGITQSPKYLFRKEGQNVTLSCEQNLNHDAMYWYRQDPGQGLRLIYYSQIVNDFQKGDIAEGYSVSREKKESFPLTVTSAQKNPTAFYLCASSLSTGRRDTQYFGPGTRLTVL.

This clone was seen a few times. The gene calls are TRBV7-9 and TRBJ1-2; 7 bases map to TRBD1. Unmatched junction bases numbered 10, after V lost 5 bases and J lost 4 bases. The CDR3 loop spans 15 amino acids. The V gene's germline CDR1 is SEHNR and CDR2 FQNEAQ (reference sequence). CDR3 sequence: CASSPAGGLPYGYTF. In DNA form, the CDR3 reads TGTGCCAGCAGCCCAGCAGGGGGACTTCCCTATGGCTACACCTTC.

The V and J genes are TRBV10-3 and TRBJ1-2; 10 bases fit TRBD1. Germline CDR1 is ENHRY and CDR2 is SYGVKD. This CDR3 has 14 amino acids. V shed 8 bases, J shed 3 bases, and the junction held 6 bases outside the gene matches. CDR3 nucleotide sequence: TGTGCCATCTCAGGACAGGGGGAGGACTATGGCTACACCTTC. It encodes CAISGQGEDYGYTF.

V is TRBV12-3 or TRBV12-4 and J is TRBJ2-5; no definite D call. The V end was cut by 5 bases, the J end by 7 bases, with 8 bases between. This CDR3 spans 11 amino acids. CDR3 nucleotides: TGTGCCAGCAGTCCCTCGGGGACCCAGTACTTC. As protein: CASSPSGTQYF.

The gene calls are TRBV2 and TRBJ2-5, with 7 bases fitting TRBD1. Germline CDR1 and CDR2: SNHLY and FYNNEI. The CDR3 has 14 amino acids. Losses at the gene ends were 6 bases for V and 3 bases for J; bases not matched to a gene: 7. The DNA for the CDR3 is TGTGCCAGCAGAATTGACAGGGTCAAAGAGACCCAGTACTTC. Protein sequence: CASRIDRVKETQYF. The full variable domain, rest sourced from reference TRBV2 and TRBJ2-5, is EPEVTQTPSHQVTQMGQEVILRCVPISNHLYFYWYRQILGQKVEFLVSFYNNEISEKSEIFDDQFSVERPDGSNFTLKIRSTKLEDSAMYFCASRIDRVKETQYFGPGTRLLVL.

This clone was seen a few times. V gene TRBV14 combines with J gene TRBJ2-7; D possibly corresponds to TRBD2 (6 bases). V dropped 0 bases and J dropped 3 bases, with 18 bases sitting between them. This CDR3 has 17 amino acids. CDR1 and CDR2 from the germline V gene are SGHDN and FVKESK. The CDR3 nucleotides are TGTGCCAGCAGCCAAGAACTAGCAGGAAGGATCGGCTACGAGCAGTACTTC. Protein sequence: CASSQELAGRIGYEQYF.

The chain combines TRBV27 with TRBJ1-2; perhaps TRBD1 as D (5 bases). CDR3 length equals 14 residues. From germline, CDR1 is MNHEY and CDR2 SMNVEV (reference sequence). Trimming stripped 6 bases from V and 4 bases from J, with 15 bases between. The CDR3 loop is CASSPNGGIYGYTF. As DNA, the CDR3 is TGTGCCAGCAGCCCGAACGGGGGGATCTATGGCTACACCTTC.

V and J are TRBV4-1 and TRBJ2-1, with 8 bases matching TRBD1. The V segment lost 4 bases and the J segment 4 bases; nucleotides outside the gene matches: 9. The CDR3 runs to 16 residues. The germline V gene encodes CDR1 MGHRA and CDR2 YSYEKL. CDR3 loop: CASSPFGTGPYNEQFF. CDR3 coding DNA: TGCGCCAGCAGCCCATTCGGGACAGGCCCGTACAATGAGCAGTTCTTC.

This rearrangement joins TRBV2 to TRBJ2-1; a possible D gene is TRBD2 (5 bases). V gave up 3 bases and J gave up 5 bases, with 11 bases separating them. The CDR3 has 14 residues. The germline V gene has CDR1 SNHLY and CDR2 FYNNEI. The DNA of the CDR3 is TGTGCCAGCAGTGAGAAGCGGCACGACAATGAGCAGTTCTTC. Translating it yields CASSEKRHDNEQFF.

The CDR3 protein is CASSPLASSYEQYF. CDR3 nucleotide sequence: TGTGCCAGCTCACCCCTAGCGTCCTCCTACGAGCAGTACTTC. The chain carries TRBV18 and TRBJ2-7; D is possibly TRBD2 (6 bases). The V gene's germline CDR1 is KGHSH and CDR2 LQKENI. Trimming removed 3 bases at V and 0 bases at J, with 9 bases between. The CDR3 runs 14 residues.

V usage is TRBV19 and J usage is TRBJ1-2, with TRBD1 as a possible D gene (6 bases). Germline-derived CDR1 and CDR2 are LNHDA and SQIVND (reference sequence). V was pared by 6 bases and J by 8 bases, with 19 bases between. This CDR3 spans 14 amino acids. This CDR3 reads CASRRGTNVEGYTF. CDR3 bases: TGTGCCAGTAGGCGGGGGACAAATGTGGAAGGCTACACCTTC.

The CDR3: CASSPTGRSYNEQFF. The CDR3 nucleotides are TGTGCCAGCTCACCCACAGGTCGATCCTACAATGAGCAGTTCTTC. The J gene is TRBJ2-1, the V gene TRBV18; tentatively, D is TRBD1 (5 bases). Between the trimmed V and J ends, which lost 3 bases and 1 base, there was a span of 10 bases. In germline, CDR1 is KGHSH, CDR2 LQKENI. The CDR3 totals 15 residues.

V gene TRBV11-2 combines with J gene TRBJ2-5; 9 bases match TRBD2. Germline CDR1 SGHAT, CDR2 FQNNGV. This CDR3 region has 14 residues. With V trimmed by 7 bases and J by 1 base, 4 bases remained unmatched. The CDR3 DNA reads as TGTGCCAGCACCGCTAGCGGGATCCAAGAGACCCAGTACTTC. Its translation: CASTASGIQETQYF.

The chain combines TRBV6-6 with TRBJ2-1; TRBD2 matches at 9 bases. Looked up from germline, CDR1 is MNHNY and CDR2 is SVGAGI (reference sequence). This CDR3 comprises 16 residues. V lost 4 bases and J lost 6; bases outside the gene matches: 10. CDR3 in DNA: TGTGCCAGCAGTTGGCGGGGCGCGGGAGGGCCCAATGAGCAGTTCTTC. Translated, it gives CASSWRGAGGPNEQFF.

The chain employs TRBV5-1 and TRBJ1-1, with 8 bases that match TRBD1. The CDR3 runs to 14 residues. The J segment lost 8 bases and the V segment lost 4 bases, leaving 10 bases of the junction unmatched. Germline CDR1 and CDR2: SGHRS and YFSETQ. This chain's CDR3 is CASSPMGQGAEAFF. The DNA of the CDR3 is TGCGCCAGCAGCCCTATGGGGCAGGGGGCAGAAGCTTTCTTT.

The chain links TRBV6-6 to TRBJ1-2, with a weak D call TRBD1 (5 bases). V gave up 5 bases and J gave up 4 bases, with 29 bases separating them. CDR1 is MNHNY and CDR2 is SVGAGI in the germline V gene (reference sequence). The CDR3 consists of 19 residues. The CDR3 protein is CASSLPPLTARATAYGYTF. In nucleotides, the CDR3 is TGTGCCAGCAGTCTCCCCCCATTGACAGCTAGAGCCACGGCCTATGGCTACACCTTC.

The gene calls are TRBV7-2 and TRBJ1-1, with 10 bases matching TRBD1. The CDR3 is 15 residues long. Germline trimming cut 5 bases from V and 1 base from J; bases unmatched to any gene: 4. In germline, CDR1 is SGHTA, CDR2 FQGNSA. The CDR3 is CASSPRQGANTEAFF. CDR3 bases: TGTGCCAGCAGCCCAAGACAGGGGGCGAACACTGAAGCTTTCTTT.